A single sample gave rise to the 19 T cell receptor beta chains below, sequenced in a study of identical twins. TCRdb independently ran MiXCR on the 5' RACE reads; one entry per CDR3 protein. The sample has 300,000 to 400,000 distinct CDR3 sequences; 9% to 10% are singletons. The source material was naive T cells sorted from blood. Receptors were obtained from a woman between 45 and 60 years old in good health.

In regard to this clonotype: A single base separates this from a much larger clone, so it may be a read error. The J gene is TRBJ2-3, the V gene TRBV29-1; D unclear. This CDR3 region has 14 residues. Germline V CDR1 and CDR2: SQVTM, ANQGSEA. Trimming removed 7 bases at V and 0 bases at J, with 14 bases between. The CDR3 reads CSATQSASTDTQYF. In DNA, the CDR3 is TGCAGCGCTACCCAAAGCGCCAGCACAGATACGCAGTATTTT.

V gene TRBV7-8 combines with J gene TRBJ2-7, with 8 bases matching TRBD1. Germline V gives CDR1 SGHVS, CDR2 FQNEAQ. This CDR3 is 13 amino acids long. The V and J ends lost 5 bases and 4 bases, in that order; junction bases with no gene match: 4. The CDR3 DNA is TGTGCCAGCAGCAACCGACAGGGGTACGAGCAGTACGTC. It is translated as CASSNRQGYEQYV.

V gene TRBV5-1 combines with J gene TRBJ2-7, with 7 bases fitting TRBD2. Trimming removed 4 bases from V and 2 bases from J; junction bases left unmatched: 6. This CDR3 comprises 14 residues. Germline V gene lookup returns CDR1 SGHRS and CDR2 YFSETQ. CDR3 sequence: CASSAQAGTYEQYF. For the CDR3, the DNA is TGCGCCAGCAGCGCCCAAGCGGGAACCTACGAGCAGTACTTC.

This clonotype was counted at least ten times. The chain joins TRBV12-3 or TRBV12-4 to TRBJ2-1, with 15 bases fitting TRBD2. The CDR3 contains 15 residues. With V trimmed by 6 bases and J by 6 bases, 3 bases remained unmatched. The CDR3 DNA reads TGTGCCAGCAGGGGACTAGCGGGAGGCGGCAATGAGCAGTTCTTC. Its protein product is CASRGLAGGGNEQFF.

The table lists this clonotype with many counts. This chain joins TRBV4-1 and TRBJ1-2; 8 bases line up with TRBD1. The CDR3 extends over 15 amino acids. The J segment lost 1 base and the V segment lost 4 bases, leaving 5 bases of the junction unmatched. Per germline, CDR1 MGHRA and CDR2 YSYEKL. The CDR3 is CASSPRTGNNYGYTF. CDR3 DNA: TGCGCCAGCAGCCCGCGGACAGGGAATAACTATGGCTACACCTTC.

The sample holds a few counts of this clonotype. The chain joins TRBV7-6 to TRBJ2-5; no definite D call. Trimming cost V 2 bases and J 1 base, with 8 bases left between them. This CDR3 is built from 14 residues. The germline CDR1 and CDR2 sequences are SGHVS and FNYEAQ. The CDR3 loop is CASSLFQIQETQYF. In nucleotides, the CDR3 is TGTGCCAGCAGCTTATTTCAAATCCAAGAGACCCAGTACTTC.

The genes are TRBV5-1 and TRBJ2-2; TRBD2 is a possible D gene (6 bases). This CDR3 is 14 amino acids long. Trimming removed 4 bases from V and 5 bases from J, with 12 bases in between. Germline assignment: CDR1 SGHRS and CDR2 YFSETQ. The CDR3 nucleotides are TGCGCCAGCAGCGGGGGACTTCTTACCGGGGAGCTGTTTTTT. The encoded protein is CASSGGLLTGELFF.

This clonotype was recorded a few times. The CDR3 DNA sequence: TGTGCCAGCAGTTCGGTGGGCGAGCAGTACTTC. Translation: CASSSVGEQYF. The V and J genes are TRBV27 and TRBJ2-7; no reliable D call. The CDR3 extends over 11 amino acids. Per the germline V gene, CDR1 is MNHEY and CDR2 is SMNVEV (reference sequence). V lost 4 bases to trimming and J lost 6 bases, with 7 bases between them.

A few counts support this clonotype. The rearrangement joins TRBV30 to TRBJ2-1; D gene ambiguous. CDR3 size: 17 residues. Trimming pared 0 bases from V and 8 bases from J, leaving 23 bases between. Germline CDR1 reads GTSNPN; CDR2 reads SVGIG (reference sequence). The CDR3 reads CAWSVEPWARLRDEQFF. In nucleotides, the CDR3 is TGTGCCTGGAGTGTTGAGCCTTGGGCGCGTTTAAGGGATGAGCAGTTCTTC.

This clonotype was counted between two and nine times. J is TRBJ2-3 and V is TRBV6-4; D gene ambiguous. Between the trimmed V and J ends, which lost 2 bases and 6 bases, there was a span of 6 bases. This CDR3 contains 12 residues. Germline values: CDR1 MRHNA, CDR2 SNTAGT. The CDR3, as DNA: TGTGCCAGCAGTGACATCTCCGATACGCAGTATTTT. Its translation: CASSDISDTQYF.

This clonotype was recorded at least ten times. The rearrangement joins TRBV5-1 to TRBJ1-6; 7 nucleotides line up with TRBD1. V trimming: 8 bases; J trimming: 8 bases; junction bases outside the gene matches: 7. CDR1 SGHRS and CDR2 YFSETQ come from the germline V gene. The CDR3 has 13 residues. Here the CDR3 reads CASRRDSHSPLHF. DNA for the CDR3: TGCGCCAGTCGGAGGGACAGCCATTCACCCCTCCACTTT.

This rearrangement joins TRBV5-1 to TRBJ2-1; no definite D call. The CDR3 contains 16 residues. V dropped 0 bases and J dropped 4 bases, with 14 bases sitting between them. Germline CDR1 SGHRS, CDR2 YFSETQ. CDR3 coding DNA: TGCGCCAGCAGCTTGGTTACACCCCGTGCGTACAATGAGCAGTTCTTC. This codes for CASSLVTPRAYNEQFF.

This clonotype was counted between two and nine times. DNA for the CDR3: TGTGCCAGCAGCCAAGAAGGAGCAGTCTCTAACTATGGCTACACCTTC. It codes for CASSQEGAVSNYGYTF. The chain has TRBV3-1 and TRBJ1-2; D unclear. The CDR3 is 16 amino acids. Germline CDR1 is LGHDT and CDR2 is YNNKEL (reference sequence). V lost 0 bases and J lost 0, with 11 bases in between.

The chain links TRBV29-1 to TRBJ2-3; 14 positions match TRBD2. V was pared by 7 bases and J by 6 bases, with 6 bases of the junction left unmatched. Germline V lookup: CDR1 SQVTM, CDR2 ANQGSEA. The CDR3 is 14 amino acids. CDR3 region: CSAWTSGGQDTQYF. The CDR3 nucleotides are TGCAGCGCCTGGACTAGCGGGGGGCAGGATACGCAGTATTTT.

This rearrangement joins TRBV3-1 to TRBJ1-1; 8 bases are shared with TRBD1. There are 14 residues in the CDR3. The J segment lost 3 bases and the V segment lost 6 bases, leaving 6 bases of the junction unmatched. Germline values: CDR1 LGHDT, CDR2 YNNKEL (reference sequence). DNA for the CDR3: TGTGCCAGCAGGCTACAGGGGGGGGACACTGAAGCTTTCTTT. Translated: CASRLQGGDTEAFF. Drawing the rest from reference TRBV3-1 and TRBJ1-1, the complete variable domain is DTAVSQTPKYLVTQMGNDKSIKCEQNLGHDTMYWYKQDSKKFLKIMFSYNNKELIINETVPNRFSPKSPDKAHLNLHINSLELGDSAVYFCASRLQGGDTEAFFGQGTRLTVV.

Only a few counts were recorded for this clonotype. The chain employs TRBV24-1 and TRBJ2-5, with 10 nucleotides matching TRBD2. The J segment lost 5 bases and the V segment lost 9 bases, leaving 11 bases of the junction unmatched. CDR3 length: 15 amino acids. Per germline, CDR1 KGHDR and CDR2 SFDVKD. The CDR3, as DNA: TGTGCCACCTCTGAAGCGGGAGGGCCACTCGAGACCCAGTACTTC. It is translated as CATSEAGGPLETQYF.

The rearrangement joins TRBV28 to TRBJ1-1; D unresolved. Germline V gene data show CDR1 as MDHEN and CDR2 as SYDVKM. V shed 4 bases and J shed 6 bases, with 12 bases lying between them. The CDR3 spans 13 residues. The CDR3: CASSSRSSSEAFF. The CDR3 nucleotides read TGTGCCAGCAGTTCTCGCAGCTCATCTGAAGCTTTCTTT. Combining the CDR3 with reference TRBV28 and TRBJ1-1 gives the whole variable domain DVKVTQSSRYLVKRTGEKVFLECVQDMDHENMFWYRQDPGLGLRLIYFSYDVKMKEKGDIPEGYSVSREKKERFSLILESASTNQTSMYLCASSSRSSSEAFFGQGTRLTVV.

At least ten counts were recorded for this clonotype. This chain joins TRBV12-3 or TRBV12-4 and TRBJ2-5; the D gene is possibly TRBD2 (5 bases). V was cut by 7 bases and J by 4 bases, with 13 bases left in between. The CDR3 is 13 residues long. In DNA form, the CDR3 reads TGTGCCAGCACCCCCGGACTTGTAGAGACCCAGTACTTC. Translating it yields CASTPGLVETQYF.

In this sample, this clonotype turned up many times. The chain employs TRBV4-1 and TRBJ1-2; 7 nucleotides match TRBD1. Germline CDR1 and CDR2: MGHRA and YSYEKL. CDR3 length equals 14 residues. Trimming removed 4 bases from V and 4 bases from J; junction bases left unmatched: 6. Here the CDR3 DNA reads TGCGCCAGCAGCCGTCTAGGGACAGCCTATGGCTACACCTTC. Protein sequence: CASSRLGTAYGYTF.